The 27 T cell receptor beta chains reported below all come from one sample, sequenced in a study of T cell repertoires in cytomegalovirus infection. Their antigen targets remain unknown. MiXCR was run by TCRdb on the reads, yielding one entry per CDR3 protein. Among fewer than 950,000 distinct CDR3 sequences listed, approximately 30% were seen once. The sample in question was cultured CD8+ T cells from PBMCs, obtained from culture after CMV antigen stimulation. All receptors come from a human donor in good health (CMV status not recorded). Some clones in this sample may be carry-over from other donors' samples.

This clonotype has only a few counts. The CDR3 region is CASSQDGGGGMNTEAFF. For the CDR3, the DNA is TGTGCCAGCAGCCAAGATGGAGGGGGGGGGATGAACACTGAAGCTTTCTTT. This sequence joins TRBV4-2 and TRBJ1-1; possibly TRBD1 for D (6 bases). Germline V gene data show CDR1 as LGHNA and CDR2 as YNFKEQ. This CDR3 spans 17 amino acids. V lost 0 bases and J 0 bases, leaving 14 bases between the germline ends.

This clonotype was detected a few times. This chain joins TRBV27 and TRBJ1-2, with D possibly being TRBD1 (5 bases). This CDR3 is 14 amino acids long. Trimming pared 2 bases from V and 5 bases from J, leaving 12 bases between. The germline V gene has CDR1 MNHEY and CDR2 SMNVEV (reference sequence). The chain's CDR3 is CASSLGSKGYGYTF. CDR3 in DNA: TGTGCCAGCAGTTTAGGATCGAAGGGGTATGGCTACACCTTC.

The gene calls are TRBV12-3 or TRBV12-4 and TRBJ2-5; 9 bases are a match to TRBD1. Germline trimming cut 4 bases from V and 10 bases from J; bases unmatched to any gene: 13. This CDR3 has 15 residues. The CDR3 here is CASSYGTGRREGQYF. Written as DNA, the CDR3 is TGTGCCAGCAGTTATGGGACAGGGAGGAGAGAGGGCCAGTACTTC.

The chain is built from TRBV3-1 and TRBJ2-1; 10 bases are shared with TRBD2. The germline gives CDR1 LGHDT, CDR2 YNNKEL (reference sequence). This CDR3 spans 16 amino acids. Trimming removed 3 bases from V and 2 bases from J; junction bases left unmatched: 4. CDR3 DNA sequence: TGTGCCAGCAGCCATCTAGCGGGGGAAACCTACAATGAGCAGTTCTTC. Residues: CASSHLAGETYNEQFF.

This chain connects TRBV6-1 to TRBJ2-1; D perhaps matches TRBD2 (5 bases). Germline V gene sequence: CDR1 MNHNS, CDR2 SASEGT. Trimming stripped 7 bases from V and 5 bases from J, with 12 bases between. The CDR3 is 13 amino acids. The CDR3 region is CASTTAGNNEQFF. The CDR3 nucleotides read TGTGCCAGCACAACTGCGGGCAACAATGAGCAGTTCTTC.

The table lists this clonotype with many counts. V is TRBV7-2 and J is TRBJ1-1; weak D call: TRBD1 (6 bases). V was pared by 1 base and J by 0 bases, with 6 bases between. The CDR3 has 14 amino acids. Per the germline V gene, CDR1 is SGHTA and CDR2 is FQGNSA. The CDR3 nucleotides are TGTGCCAGCAGCTTAGGGACAGTGAACACTGAAGCTTTCTTT. Amino acid sequence: CASSLGTVNTEAFF. Full variable domain (outside the CDR3, taken from reference TRBV7-2 and TRBJ1-1): GAGVSQSPSNKVTEKGKDVELRCDPISGHTALYWYRQSLGQGLEFLIYFQGNSAPDKSGLPSDRFSAERTGGSVSTLTIQRTQQEDSAVYLCASSLGTVNTEAFFGQGTRLTVV.

This clonotype was counted a few times. The chain is built from TRBV4-1 and TRBJ1-1; 9 bases match TRBD1. This CDR3 comprises 15 residues. Germline values: CDR1 MGHRA, CDR2 YSYEKL. J lost 5 bases, V lost 3 bases, and 7 bases had no gene match. CDR3 loop: CASSQETGGRTEAFF. CDR3 in DNA: TGCGCCAGCAGCCAGGAGACAGGGGGAAGGACTGAAGCTTTCTTT.

This clonotype was seen only a few times. J is TRBJ1-5 and V is TRBV19, with D possibly TRBD1 on 6 matching bases. Per germline, CDR1 LNHDA and CDR2 SQIVND (reference sequence). The CDR3 runs to 12 residues. Trimming stripped 6 bases from V and 9 bases from J, with 12 bases between. CDR3 coding DNA: TGTGCCAGTAGGACAGGCGGTTTGCCCCAGCATTTT. It is translated as CASRTGGLPQHF. Based on the CDR3 plus reference TRBV19 and TRBJ1-5, the full variable domain is DGGITQSPKYLFRKEGQNVTLSCEQNLNHDAMYWYRQDPGQGLRLIYYSQIVNDFQKGDIAEGYSVSREKKESFPLTVTSAQKNPTAFYLCASRTGGLPQHFGDGTRLSIL.

The chain joins TRBV5-1 to TRBJ1-2; possible D gene TRBD1, 5 bases. Germline loops: CDR1 SGHRS, CDR2 YFSETQ. The CDR3 runs to 16 residues. Trimming took 4 bases from V and 2 from J, leaving 18 bases between them. The CDR3 nucleotides are TGCGCCAGCAGCATATCATTACTGACAGAAAACTATGGCTACACCTTC. Its translation is CASSISLLTENYGYTF.

This clonotype was seen a few times. J is TRBJ2-2 and V is TRBV6-1; 8 nucleotides match TRBD1. Germline V lookup: CDR1 MNHNS, CDR2 SASEGT. The V segment lost 8 bases and the J segment 0 bases; nucleotides outside the gene matches: 8. There are 16 residues in the CDR3. The CDR3 loop reads CASFGRGPTNTGELFF. DNA of the CDR3: TGTGCCAGCTTCGGCAGGGGGCCTACGAACACCGGGGAGCTGTTTTTT.

This clonotype was counted between two and nine times. This chain joins TRBV7-6 and TRBJ2-5; 8 bases agree with TRBD1. V shed 1 base, J shed 1 base, and the junction held 2 bases outside the gene matches. This CDR3 spans 15 amino acids. Germline V gene lookup returns CDR1 SGHVS and CDR2 FNYEAQ. In DNA, the CDR3 is TGTGCCAGCAGCTTAGGGGACAGGCTCCAAGAGACCCAGTACTTC. This encodes CASSLGDRLQETQYF. The full variable domain, completed using reference TRBV7-6 and TRBJ2-5, is GAGVSQSPRYKVTKRGQDVALRCDPISGHVSLYWYRQALGQGPEFLTYFNYEAQQDKSGLPNDRFSAERPEGSISTLTIQRTEQRDSAMYRCASSLGDRLQETQYFGPGTRLLVL.

The chain is built from TRBV6-1 and TRBJ2-1; D is unclear. Looked up from germline, CDR1 is MNHNS and CDR2 is SASEGT. V shed 2 bases and J shed 5 bases, with 10 bases lying between them. The CDR3 is 14 residues long. DNA for the CDR3: TGTGCCAGCAGTGAACTTGGAAGACACAATGAGCAGTTCTTC. Its protein is CASSELGRHNEQFF.

V and J are TRBV4-1 and TRBJ2-4, with unresolved D. Germline V CDR1 and CDR2: MGHRA, YSYEKL. The CDR3 covers 13 residues. The V end was cut by 0 bases, the J end by 8 bases, with 8 bases between. This chain's CDR3 is CASSQEEMDIQYF. CDR3 bases: TGCGCCAGCAGCCAAGAGGAGATGGACATTCAGTACTTC.

This clonotype was seen a few times. V and J are TRBV7-9 and TRBJ1-1, with 8 bases fitting TRBD1. The CDR3 spans 16 residues. The V and J ends lost 3 bases and 2 bases, in that order; junction bases with no gene match: 8. CDR1 is SEHNR, CDR2 FQNEAQ, per germline (reference sequence). CDR3 region: CASSFSGTGLNTEAFF. CDR3 in DNA: TGTGCCAGCAGCTTTTCCGGGACAGGTCTAAACACTGAAGCTTTCTTT.

Only a few counts were recorded for this clonotype. The chain has TRBV27 and TRBJ2-7, with 10 bases identical to TRBD1. The CDR3 loop spans 15 amino acids. Per the germline V gene, CDR1 is MNHEY and CDR2 is SMNVEV (reference sequence). The J segment lost 4 bases and the V segment lost 5 bases, leaving 8 bases of the junction unmatched. The CDR3 DNA reads as TGTGCCAGCAGTGCGACCCGGGGACAGGGGTACGAGCAGTACTTC. It translates to CASSATRGQGYEQYF.

This clonotype was detected ten times or more. The chain couples TRBV24-1 to TRBJ1-5, with D possibly being TRBD1 (5 bases). Germline CDR1 KGHDR, CDR2 SFDVKD. The CDR3 runs 15 residues. The ends were cut back, 9 bases at V and 0 bases at J, with 14 bases in the middle. As DNA, the CDR3 is TGTGCCACCCAGTCAGGGCTGTATAGCAATCAGCCCCAGCATTTT. Amino acid sequence: CATQSGLYSNQPQHF.

This clonotype has only a few counts. The rearrangement uses TRBV7-8 and TRBJ1-1, with TRBD1 matching 12 bases. Looked up from germline, CDR1 is SGHVS and CDR2 is FQNEAQ. CDR3 length equals 17 residues. Trimming took 5 bases from V and 0 from J; bases not matched to a gene: 7. The CDR3 bases are TGTGCCAGCAGCGTAACGGGACAGGGGGCGATGAACACTGAAGCTTTCTTT. Translation: CASSVTGQGAMNTEAFF. The complete variable domain, with remaining parts taken from reference TRBV7-8 and TRBJ1-1, reads GAGVSQSPRYKVAKRGQDVALRCDPISGHVSLFWYQQALGQGPEFLTYFQNEAQLDKSGLPSDRFFAERPEGSVSTLKIQRTQQEDSAVYLCASSVTGQGAMNTEAFFGQGTRLTVV.

In its sample, this clonotype was seen a few times. This sequence joins TRBV12-3 or TRBV12-4 and TRBJ2-3, with D perhaps TRBD2 (5 bases). CDR3 length: 16 amino acids. The V and J ends lost 5 bases and 6 bases respectively, with 21 bases between them. This CDR3 reads CASSPPDSRPGDTQYF. Written as DNA, the CDR3 is TGTGCCAGCAGTCCACCGGACTCAAGGCCGGGGGATACGCAGTATTTT.

This sequence joins TRBV7-9 and TRBJ1-1; 8 bases map to TRBD1. V dropped 7 bases and J dropped 8; count of bases not matched to a gene: 9. CDR3 length: 13 amino acids. Germline assignment: CDR1 SEHNR and CDR2 FQNEAQ (reference sequence). The CDR3 is CASTSGQGIEAFF. DNA for the CDR3: TGTGCCAGCACCAGCGGACAGGGTATCGAAGCTTTCTTT.

The rearrangement uses TRBV6-5 and TRBJ2-5; TRBD2 is a possible D gene (6 bases). This CDR3 region has 13 residues. Germline lookup yields CDR1 MNHEY and CDR2 SVGAGI. Trimming took 2 bases from V and 5 from J, leaving 9 bases between them. As DNA, the CDR3 is TGTGCCAGCAGTTACGGACTACAGGAGACCCAGTACTTC. It codes for CASSYGLQETQYF.

This sequence joins TRBV27 and TRBJ2-7; a possible D gene is TRBD2 (6 bases). This CDR3 contains 16 residues. Germline V gene data show CDR1 as MNHEY and CDR2 as SMNVEV (reference sequence). Trimming removed 5 bases at V and 0 bases at J, with 17 bases between. The CDR3 coding sequence is TGTGCCAGCAGTCCTTCGTCGGGAGAGAGCTCCTACGAGCAGTACTTC. Amino acids: CASSPSSGESSYEQYF.

Points on this clonotype: A read error may explain this, as a much larger clone is one base away. J is TRBJ1-2 and V is TRBV7-6; 9 nucleotides line up with TRBD1. In germline, CDR1 is SGHVS, CDR2 FNYEAQ. CDR3 length: 15 amino acids. The CDR3 nucleotides are TGTGCCAACAGCTTATCGAGACAGGGGGGGAATGGCTACACCTTC. Amino acids: CANSLSRQGGNGYTF. The entire variable domain, with the rest obtained from reference TRBV7-6 and TRBJ1-2, is as follows: GAGVSQSPRYKVTKRGQDVALRCDPISGHVSLYWYRQALGQGPEFLTYFNYEAQQDKSGLPNDRFSAERPEGSISTLTIQRTEQRDSAMYRCANSLSRQGGNGYTFGSGTRLTVV.

This clonotype was found a few times. The J gene is TRBJ2-2, the V gene TRBV7-9; perhaps TRBD1 as D (5 bases). V dropped 1 base and J dropped 3 bases, with 12 bases sitting between them. Germline V lookup: CDR1 SEHNR, CDR2 FQNEAQ (reference sequence). This CDR3 contains 16 residues. The CDR3 region has the DNA TGTGCCAGCAGCTTAGAGGCCAGGGTGTACACCGGGGAGCTGTTTTTT. Translating it yields CASSLEARVYTGELFF.

This clonotype has a handful of counts. The J gene is TRBJ1-1, the V gene TRBV7-6, with unresolved D. CDR1 is SGHVS and CDR2 is FNYEAQ in the germline V gene. V dropped 1 base and J dropped 7 bases, with 13 bases sitting between them. The CDR3 consists of 14 residues. CDR3 sequence: CASSLGGIAGEAFF. CDR3 coding DNA: TGTGCCAGCAGCTTAGGAGGGATCGCTGGTGAAGCTTTCTTT.

A word on this clonotype: At one of its ends the junction is not consistent with the germline gene, which may arise from a read error. V usage is TRBV7-3 and J usage is TRBJ1-2; D may be TRBD1 (6 bases). CDR3 size: 11 residues. CDR1 SGHTA and CDR2 FQGTGA come from the germline V gene. The CDR3 spells CASSFGQSKIF. DNA for the CDR3: TGTGCCAGCAGCTTTGGACAGTCTAAAATCTTC.

The chain recombines TRBV2 with TRBJ2-3; the D is unclear. The germline gives CDR1 SNHLY, CDR2 FYNNEI. The V and J ends lost 9 bases and 3 bases respectively, with 13 bases between them. The CDR3 runs 13 residues. The CDR3 here is CASQALLTDTQYF. As DNA, the CDR3 is TGTGCCAGTCAAGCCCTCCTGACAGATACGCAGTATTTT.

The chain recombines TRBV20-1 with TRBJ2-2, with TRBD1 matching 8 bases. Germline V gene data show CDR1 as DFQATT and CDR2 as SNEGSKA (reference sequence). Germline trimming cut 3 bases from V and 6 bases from J; bases unmatched to any gene: 21. The CDR3 is 19 residues long. CDR3 in DNA: TGCAGTGCTAGGATTGACCCGGAAAGCGGGCAGGGGGCCCCCGGGGAGCTGTTTTTT. Translation: CSARIDPESGQGAPGELFF.